The entry below describes one TCR beta chain. Measured with immunoSEQ multiplex PCR; TCRdb has only the in-frame clones, and not every one. There are 39,000 or so clones in the sample; more than 85% occur only once, and around an eighth lies in the top ten. The data were obtained in a study of T cell changes during pregnancy in multiple sclerosis. Germline V gives CDR1 SGHRS, CDR2 YFSETQ. V gave up 4 bases and J gave up 2 bases, with 16 bases separating them. There are 16 residues in the CDR3. This specimen consisted of CD8+ T cells from peripheral blood mononuclear cells, obtained after pregnancy. This chain joins TRBV5-1 and TRBJ2-1; possibly TRBD2 for D (6 bases). The sequence derives from a female donor with multiple sclerosis, enrolled in a pregnancy study. In DNA, the CDR3 is TGCGCCAGCAGCCCGGAGGGAGGCGGAGCCTACAATGAGCAGTTCTTC. Protein product: CASSPEGGGAYNEQFF.